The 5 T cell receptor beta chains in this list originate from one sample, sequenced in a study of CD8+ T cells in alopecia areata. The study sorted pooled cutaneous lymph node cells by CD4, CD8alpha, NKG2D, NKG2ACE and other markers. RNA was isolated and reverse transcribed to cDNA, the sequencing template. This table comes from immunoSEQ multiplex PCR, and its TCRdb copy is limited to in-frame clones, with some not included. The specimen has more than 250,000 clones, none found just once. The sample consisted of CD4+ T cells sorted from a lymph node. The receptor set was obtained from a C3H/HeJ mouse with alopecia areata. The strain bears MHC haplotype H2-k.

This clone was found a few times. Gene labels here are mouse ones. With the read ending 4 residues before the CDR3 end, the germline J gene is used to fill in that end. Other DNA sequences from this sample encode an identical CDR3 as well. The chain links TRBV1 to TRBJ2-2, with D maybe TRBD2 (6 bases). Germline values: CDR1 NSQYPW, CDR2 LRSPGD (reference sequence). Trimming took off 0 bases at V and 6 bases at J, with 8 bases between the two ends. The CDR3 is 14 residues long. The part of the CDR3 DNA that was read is TGCACCTGCAGTGCAGATGGGGGTCCCGGG. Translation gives CTCSADGGPG. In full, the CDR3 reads CTCSADGGPGQLYF.

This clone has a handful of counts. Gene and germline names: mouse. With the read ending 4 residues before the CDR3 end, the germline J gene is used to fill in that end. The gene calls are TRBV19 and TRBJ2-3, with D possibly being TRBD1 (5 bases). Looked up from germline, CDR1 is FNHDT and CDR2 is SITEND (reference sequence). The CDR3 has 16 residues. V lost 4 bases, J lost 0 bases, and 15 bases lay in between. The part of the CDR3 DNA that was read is TGTGCCAGCAGTCTTCCCCGGACAACTAGTGCAGAA. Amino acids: CASSLPRTTSAE. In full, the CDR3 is CASSLPRTTSAETLYF.

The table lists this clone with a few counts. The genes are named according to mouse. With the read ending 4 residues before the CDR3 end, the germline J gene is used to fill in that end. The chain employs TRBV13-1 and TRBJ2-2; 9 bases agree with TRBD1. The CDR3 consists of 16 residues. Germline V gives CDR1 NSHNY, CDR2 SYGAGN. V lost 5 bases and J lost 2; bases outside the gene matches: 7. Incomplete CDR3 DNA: TGTGCCAGCAGGGCAACCGGGACAGGGAACACCGGG. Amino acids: CASRATGTGNTG. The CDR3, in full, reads CASRATGTGNTGQLYF.

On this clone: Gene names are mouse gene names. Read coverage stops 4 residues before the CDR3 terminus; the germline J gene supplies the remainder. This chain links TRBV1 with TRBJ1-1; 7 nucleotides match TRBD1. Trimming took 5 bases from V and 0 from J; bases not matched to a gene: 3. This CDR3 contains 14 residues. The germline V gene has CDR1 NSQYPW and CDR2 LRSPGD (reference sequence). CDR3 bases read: TGCACCTGCAGTACCGGGACAGCAAACACA. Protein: CTCSTGTANT. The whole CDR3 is CTCSTGTANTEVFF.

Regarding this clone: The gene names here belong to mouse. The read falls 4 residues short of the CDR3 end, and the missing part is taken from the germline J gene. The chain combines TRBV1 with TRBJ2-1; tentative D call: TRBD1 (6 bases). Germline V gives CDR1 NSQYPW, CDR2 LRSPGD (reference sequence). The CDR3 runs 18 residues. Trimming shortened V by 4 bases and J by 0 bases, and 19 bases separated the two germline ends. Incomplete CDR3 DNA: TGCACCTGCAGTGACCCCACCGGGACAAAAATTAACTATGCT. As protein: CTCSDPTGTKINYA. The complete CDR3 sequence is CTCSDPTGTKINYAEQFF.